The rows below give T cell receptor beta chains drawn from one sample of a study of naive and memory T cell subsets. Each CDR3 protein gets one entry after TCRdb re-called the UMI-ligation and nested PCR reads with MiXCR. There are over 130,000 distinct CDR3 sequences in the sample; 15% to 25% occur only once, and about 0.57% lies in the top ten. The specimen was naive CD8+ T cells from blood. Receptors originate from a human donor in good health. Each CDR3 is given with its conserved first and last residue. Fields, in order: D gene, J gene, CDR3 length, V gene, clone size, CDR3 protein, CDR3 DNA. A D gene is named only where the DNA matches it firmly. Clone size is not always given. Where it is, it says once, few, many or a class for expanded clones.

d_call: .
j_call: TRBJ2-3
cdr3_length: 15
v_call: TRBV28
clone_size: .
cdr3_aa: CASSLAGSSTDTQYF
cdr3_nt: TGTGCCAGCAGTTTGGCCGGGAGCTCGACAGATACGCAGTATTTT

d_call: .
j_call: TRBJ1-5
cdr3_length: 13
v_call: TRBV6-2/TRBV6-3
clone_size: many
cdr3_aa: CASSSGSNQPQHF
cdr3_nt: TGTGCCAGCAGTTCAGGTAGCAATCAGCCCCAGCATTTT

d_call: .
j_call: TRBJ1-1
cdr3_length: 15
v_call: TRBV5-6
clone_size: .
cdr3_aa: CASSLGGAVYTEAFF
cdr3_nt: TGTGCCAGCAGCTTGGGGGGAGCGGTCTACACTGAAGCTTTCTTT

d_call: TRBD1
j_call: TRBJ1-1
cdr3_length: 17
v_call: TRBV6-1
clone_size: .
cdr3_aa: CASSGESEGAWDTEAFF
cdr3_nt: TGTGCCAGCAGTGGCGAGTCGGAGGGGGCCTGGGACACTGAAGCTTTCTTT

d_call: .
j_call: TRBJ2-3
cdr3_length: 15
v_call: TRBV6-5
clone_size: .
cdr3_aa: CASSYSGASTDTQYF
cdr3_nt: TGTGCCAGCAGTTACTCGGGGGCCAGCACAGATACGCAGTATTTT

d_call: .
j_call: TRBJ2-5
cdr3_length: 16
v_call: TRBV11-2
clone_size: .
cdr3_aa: CASSSDTTEYQETQYF
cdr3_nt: TGTGCCAGCAGCTCCGATACCACAGAGTACCAAGAGACCCAGTACTTC

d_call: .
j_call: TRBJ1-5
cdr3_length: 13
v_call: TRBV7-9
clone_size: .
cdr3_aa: CASSSRDHQPQHF
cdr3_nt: TGTGCCAGCAGCTCCAGGGACCATCAGCCCCAGCATTTT

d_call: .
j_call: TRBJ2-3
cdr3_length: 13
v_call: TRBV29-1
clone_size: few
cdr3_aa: CSVETPGADTQYF
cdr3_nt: TGCAGCGTTGAAACTCCTGGTGCGGATACGCAGTATTTT

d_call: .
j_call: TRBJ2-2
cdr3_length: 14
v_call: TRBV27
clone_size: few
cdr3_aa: CASSLSLPGGELFF
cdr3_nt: TGTGCCAGCAGTTTATCACTGCCCGGCGGGGAGCTGTTTTTT

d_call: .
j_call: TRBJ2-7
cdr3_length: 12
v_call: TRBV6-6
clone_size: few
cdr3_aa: CASSTQVGEQYF
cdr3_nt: TGTGCCAGCAGTACACAGGTGGGCGAGCAGTACTTC

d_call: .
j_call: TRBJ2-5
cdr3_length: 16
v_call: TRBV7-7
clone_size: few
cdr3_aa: CASSLAPAGTVETQYF
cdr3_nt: TGTGCCAGCAGCTTAGCTCCCGCAGGGACGGTGGAGACCCAGTACTTC

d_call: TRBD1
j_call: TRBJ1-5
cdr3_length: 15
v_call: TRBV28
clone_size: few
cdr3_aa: CASSLWTGEHQPQHF
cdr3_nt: TGTGCCAGCAGTTTATGGACAGGGGAGCACCAGCCCCAGCATTTT

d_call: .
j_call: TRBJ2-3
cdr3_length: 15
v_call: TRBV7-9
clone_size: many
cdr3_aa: CASSLGVLDADTQYF
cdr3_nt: TGTGCCAGCAGCTTAGGCGTCCTTGACGCAGATACGCAGTATTTT

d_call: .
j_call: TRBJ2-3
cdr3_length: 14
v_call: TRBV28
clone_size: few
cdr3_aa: CASSLGSGTDTQYF
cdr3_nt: TGTGCCAGCAGTTTGGGGTCGGGCACAGATACGCAGTATTTT

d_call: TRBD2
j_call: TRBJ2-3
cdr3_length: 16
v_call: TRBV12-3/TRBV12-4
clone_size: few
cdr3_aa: CASSQPKREVTDTQYF
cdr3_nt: TGTGCCAGCAGTCAACCCAAGCGGGAGGTCACAGATACGCAGTATTTT

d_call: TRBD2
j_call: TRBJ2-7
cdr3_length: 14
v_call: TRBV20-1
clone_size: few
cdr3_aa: CSAVPREALYEQYF
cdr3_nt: TGCAGTGCTGTCCCTCGGGAGGCCCTATACGAGCAGTACTTC

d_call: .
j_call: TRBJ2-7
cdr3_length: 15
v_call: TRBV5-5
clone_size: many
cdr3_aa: CASSPVGEMDYEQYF
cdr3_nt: TGTGCCAGCAGCCCGGTGGGGGAAATGGACTACGAGCAGTACTTC

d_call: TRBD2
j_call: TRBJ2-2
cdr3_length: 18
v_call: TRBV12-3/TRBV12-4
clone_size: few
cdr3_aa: CASSFLAGASPNTGELFF
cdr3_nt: TGTGCCAGCAGTTTCCTAGCGGGGGCCTCACCGAACACCGGGGAGCTGTTTTTT

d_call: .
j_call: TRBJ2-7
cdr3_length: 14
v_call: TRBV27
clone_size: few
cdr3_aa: CASSPEELSYEQYF
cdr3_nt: TGTGCCAGCAGCCCCGAGGAACTTTCCTACGAGCAGTACTTC

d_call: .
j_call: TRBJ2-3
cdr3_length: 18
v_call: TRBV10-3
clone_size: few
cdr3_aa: CAISESNREPVGTDTQYF
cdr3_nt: TGTGCCATCAGTGAGTCGAATAGGGAGCCCGTGGGCACAGATACGCAGTATTTT

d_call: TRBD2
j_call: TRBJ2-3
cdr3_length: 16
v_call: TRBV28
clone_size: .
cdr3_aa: CASSLRGLAGPDTQYF
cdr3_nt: TGTGCCAGCAGTTTAAGGGGACTAGCGGGCCCGGATACGCAGTATTTT

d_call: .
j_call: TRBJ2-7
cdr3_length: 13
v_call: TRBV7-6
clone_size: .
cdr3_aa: CASSLDPAGEQYF
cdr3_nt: TGTGCCAGCAGCTTAGACCCTGCGGGCGAGCAGTACTTC

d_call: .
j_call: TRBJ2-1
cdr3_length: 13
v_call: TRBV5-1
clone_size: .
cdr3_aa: CASSLRQYNEQFF
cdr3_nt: TGCGCCAGCAGCTTACGACAGTACAATGAGCAGTTCTTC

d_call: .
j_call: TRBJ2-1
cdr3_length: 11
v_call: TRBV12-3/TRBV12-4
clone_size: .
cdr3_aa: CASSFDDEQFF
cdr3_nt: TGTGCCAGCAGTTTTGACGATGAGCAGTTCTTC

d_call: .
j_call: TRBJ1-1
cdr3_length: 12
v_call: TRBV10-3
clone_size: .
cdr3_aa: CAISEPDTEAFF
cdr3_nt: TGTGCCATCAGTGAGCCGGACACTGAAGCTTTCTTT

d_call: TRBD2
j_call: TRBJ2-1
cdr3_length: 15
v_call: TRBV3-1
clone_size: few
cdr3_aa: CASSQDWEGLSGQFF
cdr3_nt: TGTGCCAGCAGCCAAGATTGGGAGGGTCTTTCAGGGCAGTTCTTC

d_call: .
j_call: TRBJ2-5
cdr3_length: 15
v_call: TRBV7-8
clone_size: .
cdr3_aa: CASSLDRRGEETQYF
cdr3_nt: TGTGCCAGCAGCTTAGATAGGAGGGGGGAAGAGACCCAGTACTTC

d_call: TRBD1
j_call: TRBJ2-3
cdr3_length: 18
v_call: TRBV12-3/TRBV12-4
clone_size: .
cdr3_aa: CASNPRTGRRGTPDTQYF
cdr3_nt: TGTGCCAGCAACCCCCGGACAGGGAGAAGGGGCACCCCAGATACGCAGTATTTT

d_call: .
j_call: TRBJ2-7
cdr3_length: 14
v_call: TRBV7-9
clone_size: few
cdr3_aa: CASSSSQGGYEQYF
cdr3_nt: TGTGCCAGCAGCTCTAGCCAGGGCGGGTACGAGCAGTACTTC

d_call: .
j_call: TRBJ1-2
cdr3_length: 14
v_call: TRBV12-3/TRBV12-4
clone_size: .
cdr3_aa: CASSLLRQIHGYTF
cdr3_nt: TGTGCCAGCAGTTTACTTCGACAGATTCATGGCTACACCTTC

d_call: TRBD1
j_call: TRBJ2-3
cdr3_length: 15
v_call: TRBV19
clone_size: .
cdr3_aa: CASSASPGGADTQYF
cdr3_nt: TGTGCCAGTAGTGCGAGTCCAGGGGGCGCAGATACGCAGTATTTT

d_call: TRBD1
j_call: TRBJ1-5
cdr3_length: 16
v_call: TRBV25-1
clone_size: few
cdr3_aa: CASSEYGQGADQPQHF
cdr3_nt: TGTGCCAGCAGTGAATATGGGCAGGGGGCTGATCAGCCCCAGCATTTT

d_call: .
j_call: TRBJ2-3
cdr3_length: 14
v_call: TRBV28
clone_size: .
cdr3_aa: CASRSGFITDTQYF
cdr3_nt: TGTGCCAGCAGGTCGGGTTTTATAACAGATACGCAGTATTTT

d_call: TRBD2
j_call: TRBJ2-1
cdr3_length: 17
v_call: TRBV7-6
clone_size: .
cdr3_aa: CASSLWGLAGSYNEQFF
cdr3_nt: TGTGCCAGCAGCTTATGGGGACTAGCGGGAAGCTACAATGAGCAGTTCTTC

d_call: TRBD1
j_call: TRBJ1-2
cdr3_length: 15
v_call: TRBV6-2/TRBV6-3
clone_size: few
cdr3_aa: CASIHRDRGYYGYTF
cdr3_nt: TGTGCCAGCATCCACCGGGACAGGGGTTACTATGGCTACACCTTC

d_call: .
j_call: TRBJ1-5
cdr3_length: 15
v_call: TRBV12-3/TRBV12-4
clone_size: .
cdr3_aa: CASGASGLSNQPQHF
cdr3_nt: TGTGCCAGCGGGGCTTCAGGGTTGAGCAATCAGCCCCAGCATTTT

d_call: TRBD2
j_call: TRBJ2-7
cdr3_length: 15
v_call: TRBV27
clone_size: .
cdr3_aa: CASSSLAGLSYEQYF
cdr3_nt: TGTGCCAGCAGTTCACTAGCGGGATTATCCTACGAGCAGTACTTC

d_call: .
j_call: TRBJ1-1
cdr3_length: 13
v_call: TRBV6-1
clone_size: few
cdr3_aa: CASSPRGPHEAFF
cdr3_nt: TGTGCCAGCAGTCCCCGAGGCCCCCATGAAGCTTTCTTT

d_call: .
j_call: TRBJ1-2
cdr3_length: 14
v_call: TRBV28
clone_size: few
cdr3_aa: CASSLSPQGWGYTF
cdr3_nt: TGTGCCAGCAGTTTAAGTCCGCAGGGCTGGGGCTACACCTTC

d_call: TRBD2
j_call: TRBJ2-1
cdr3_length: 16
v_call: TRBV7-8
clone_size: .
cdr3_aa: CASSFLAGGGYNEQFF
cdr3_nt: TGTGCCAGCAGCTTCCTAGCGGGCGGGGGCTACAATGAGCAGTTCTTC

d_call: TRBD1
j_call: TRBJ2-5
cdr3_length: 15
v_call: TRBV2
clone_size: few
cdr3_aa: CAIKYRTGGTETQYF
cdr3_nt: TGTGCCATCAAATACCGGACAGGGGGAACAGAGACCCAGTACTTC

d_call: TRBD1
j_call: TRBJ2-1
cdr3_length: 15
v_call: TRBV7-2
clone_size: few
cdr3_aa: CASSPQGQGINEQFF
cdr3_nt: TGTGCCAGCAGCCCACAGGGACAGGGTATCAATGAGCAGTTCTTC

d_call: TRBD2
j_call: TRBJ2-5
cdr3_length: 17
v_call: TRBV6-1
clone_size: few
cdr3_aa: CASSEARAGAYQETQYF
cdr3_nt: TGTGCCAGCAGTGAAGCGCGGGCGGGAGCGTACCAAGAGACCCAGTACTTC

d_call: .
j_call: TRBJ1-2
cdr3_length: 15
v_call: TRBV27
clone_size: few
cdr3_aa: CASSLIPAELYGYTF
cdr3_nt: TGTGCCAGCAGTTTAATCCCGGCAGAATTGTATGGCTACACCTTC

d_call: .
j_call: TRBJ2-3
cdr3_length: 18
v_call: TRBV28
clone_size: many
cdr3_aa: CASSFVVEVGDSTDTQYF
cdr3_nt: TGTGCCAGCAGTTTTGTTGTGGAAGTGGGGGACAGCACAGATACGCAGTATTTT

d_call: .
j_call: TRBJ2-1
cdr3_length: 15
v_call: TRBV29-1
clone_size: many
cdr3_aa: CSVELRDGAYNEQFF
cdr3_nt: TGCAGCGTTGAACTTAGGGACGGAGCTTACAATGAGCAGTTCTTC

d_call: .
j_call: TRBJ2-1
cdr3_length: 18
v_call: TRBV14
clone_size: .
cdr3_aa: CASSQGLWETKPYNEQFF
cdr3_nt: TGTGCCAGCAGCCAAGGCCTCTGGGAGACGAAACCCTACAATGAGCAGTTCTTC

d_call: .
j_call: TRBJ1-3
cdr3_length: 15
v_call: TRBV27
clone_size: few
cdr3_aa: CASRDDRNSGNTIYF
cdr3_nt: TGTGCCAGCAGAGACGACAGAAACTCTGGAAACACCATATATTTT

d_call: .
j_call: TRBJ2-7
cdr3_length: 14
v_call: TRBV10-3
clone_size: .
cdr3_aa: CAISESGQAYEQYF
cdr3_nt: TGTGCCATCAGTGAGTCTGGACAAGCCTACGAGCAGTACTTC

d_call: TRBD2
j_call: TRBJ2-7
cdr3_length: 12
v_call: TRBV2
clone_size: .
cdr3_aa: CASSDRRGEQYF
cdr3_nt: TGTGCCAGCAGTGATCGGCGGGGGGAGCAGTACTTC

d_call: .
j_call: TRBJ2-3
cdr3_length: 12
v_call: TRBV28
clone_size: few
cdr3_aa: CASTPEENTQYF
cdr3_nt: TGTGCCAGCACTCCCGAGGAGAATACGCAGTATTTT

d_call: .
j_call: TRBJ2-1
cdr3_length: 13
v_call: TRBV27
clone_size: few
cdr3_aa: CASGRSSYNEQFF
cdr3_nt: TGTGCCAGCGGTAGGAGCTCCTACAATGAGCAGTTCTTC